This T cell receptor beta chain came from a study of persistence of HIV-infected CD4 T cells. On this clone: The antigen is not known.

The stimulus was an HIV-1 Gag 15-mer peptide pool, 0.85 to 1 ug/peptide/mL. Sorted nonresponding memory CD4+ T cells were CD40L-negative, CD69-negative, CD45RO-high. Overall study results and limits: CMV- and Gag-responding cells had lower TCRbeta richness than CD3/CD28-responding cells.

The libraries were made with immunoSEQ version 4 in survey mode. TCRdb's copy holds only in-frame clones and misses some; the assay was immunoSEQ multiplex PCR. The repertoire consists of tens of thousands of clones, with less than 85% occurring once and the leading ten covering under 2%. Germline CDR1 SGHAT, CDR2 FQNNGV. CDR3 length: 17 residues. Trimming removed 1 base from V and 8 bases from J, with 23 bases in between. This clonotype was obtained from an adult man with HIV who was CMV-seropositive. V gene TRBV11-2 combines with J gene TRBJ1-2; tentatively, D is TRBD1 (5 bases). The sequences come from CD4+ T cells sorted from PBMCs after approximately 20-hour stimulation, collected from a patient who received antiretroviral therapy. The CDR3 region has the DNA TGTGCCAGCAGCTTAGGGGGGAGACTCCTTAGTACAGGAGGCTACACCTTC. It codes for CASSLGGRLLSTGGYTF.